This T cell receptor beta chain was documented in a study of blood T cell repertoires in COVID-19. Overall study context: Samples taken during acute and convalescent COVID-19 were collected in the United States, Italy and Spain. Sample material is recorded as cDNA or gDNA derived from T cells, B-cell-depleted T cells, or PBMCs.

CDR3 size: 18 residues. Looked up from germline, CDR1 is LGHDT and CDR2 is YNNKEL (reference sequence). Trimming removed 1 base from V and 0 bases from J; junction bases left unmatched: 8. In the authors' workflow: Nucleated cell counts were estimated from reference gene primer amplification. Data came from immunoSEQ multiplex PCR; TCRdb stores just in-frame clones and leaves some out. V and J calls and clone size are copied from that table; D and trimming were computed from the DNA. The table records roughly 130,000 clones, 65% to 85% of them present only once. The clonotype was recovered from a man between 65 and 85 years old with acute or convalescent COVID-19. Sequenced material: peripheral blood. The chain uses TRBV3-1 (or the pseudogene TRBV3-2) and TRBJ2-7, with 11 nucleotides matching TRBD2. The CDR3 region has the DNA TGTGCCAGCAGCCAAGCGGTATCTAGCGGGGGGTACTCCTACGAGCAGTACTTC. Residues: CASSQAVSSGGYSYEQYF.